The rows below give T cell receptor beta chains drawn from one sample of a study of blood T cell repertoires in COVID-19. The repertoire was sequenced with immunoSEQ multiplex PCR; TCRdb's copy has only in-frame clones and lacks some. The table lists 250,000 to 300,000 clones, about 90% of them singletons, with less than 15% in the top ten. The sequenced sample consisted of peripheral blood. Receptors were obtained from a woman aged 25 to 39 with COVID-19, enrolled during active disease. CDR3s include the opening cysteine and the closing phenylalanine or tryptophan. Each record gives: V gene, J gene, CDR3 protein.

>TRBV2|TRBJ2-5
CASSPLAGGVETQYF
>TRBV19|TRBJ1-2
CASSTGQGAGGYTF
>TRBV7-6|TRBJ2-3
CASPRRGGPLDTQYF
>TRBV5-5|TRBJ1-6
CASSLASGDSPLHF
>TRBV3-1/TRBV3-2|TRBJ1-1
CASSAKPRQGAWTEAFF
>TRBV9|TRBJ1-2
CASSVVSRVRGYTF
>TRBV5-1|TRBJ2-7
CASSLAGGNEQYF
>TRBV6-5|TRBJ2-1
CASSYTDSYSYNEQFF
>TRBV18|TRBJ2-6
CASSARGRPGANVLTF
>TRBV18|TRBJ1-4
CASSLGQKLLATNEKLFF
>TRBV6-1|TRBJ1-5
CASSDYSPGWNQPQHF
>TRBV7-8|TRBJ1-2
CASSLLGRNNYGYTF
>TRBV7-9|TRBJ1-2
CASSRSDRNYGYTF
>TRBV19|TRBJ1-2
CASSIGALGGYTF
>TRBV6-1|TRBJ2-7
CASSDRGHYEQYF
>TRBV28|TRBJ1-6
CASRGDYNSPLHF
>TRBV7-9|TRBJ2-6
CASSPPLRSRGANVLTF
>TRBV21-1|TRBJ2-5
CASVRGPYQETQYF
>TRBV4-1|TRBJ2-7
CASSQLSGSGETYEQYF
>TRBV11-2|TRBJ2-1
CASSRHWAEYNEQFF
>TRBV20-1|TRBJ2-1
CSASSGGAQFF
>TRBV18|TRBJ2-7
CASSLTGVDEQYF
>TRBV19|TRBJ1-2
CASTLTSTLTDSYGYTF
>TRBV10-3|TRBJ1-3
CAISETGWAGNTIYF
>TRBV3-1/TRBV3-2|TRBJ2-7
CASSQGTGRYEQYF
>TRBV30|TRBJ1-2
CACPLGRGQGAWGYTF
>TRBV5-1|TRBJ2-1
CASSGGSSYNEQFF
>TRBV6-5|TRBJ1-4
CAGGEDNEKLFF